These 18 T cell receptor beta chains were all obtained from the same sample, sequenced in a study of CD8 T cells in ankylosing spondylitis (dated by TCRdb to between 2016 and 2019). Library preparation used 5' RACE. Sequencing used an Illumina HiSeq 2500. TCRdb trimmed the raw reads at Q25, called clones with MiXCR and kept productive beta chains. A single entry per CDR3 protein holds the most common genes and DNA from its merged rows. A total of under 200,000 distinct CDR3 sequences appear in this sample, 10% to 15% of them only once. Of the sample, approximately 10% is held by the ten largest clones. What was sequenced was blood, either unsorted or a sorted T cell fraction (not recorded which). These receptors all stem from a female donor with ankylosing spondylitis or in good health (not recorded which).

This clonotype appeared many times. This chain connects TRBV9 to TRBJ2-2; D remains unclear. The CDR3 loop spans 12 amino acids. Trimming shortened V by 5 bases and J by 6 bases, and 8 bases separated the two germline ends. The germline gives CDR1 SGDLS, CDR2 YYNGEE. The CDR3 region is CASSPFAGELFF. The CDR3 nucleotides are TGTGCCAGCAGTCCTTTTGCCGGGGAGCTGTTTTTT.

This clonotype showed up many times. The chain carries TRBV24-1 and TRBJ2-5; TRBD1 or TRBD2 may be the D gene (6 bases each). The CDR3 loop spans 16 amino acids. Looked up from germline, CDR1 is KGHDR and CDR2 is SFDVKD. Deletions cut 3 bases from V and 3 bases from J, with 16 bases between. In DNA, the CDR3 is TGTGCCACCAGTGATCCCCTAAGGAGGGGGAAAGAGACCCAGTACTTC. This encodes CATSDPLRRGKETQYF.

The chain joins TRBV5-5 to TRBJ1-2; D not resolved. The CDR3 runs to 14 residues. CDR1 and CDR2 (germline): SGHKS, YYEKEE (reference sequence). V was cut by 5 bases and J by 2 bases, with 13 bases left in between. This CDR3 reads CASSDQIQNYGYTF. The CDR3 DNA reads TGTGCCAGCAGTGATCAAATCCAAAACTATGGCTACACCTTC.

To note about this clonotype: This sequence may be a read error, since a much larger clone differs from it by one base. The rearrangement links TRBV5-1 to TRBJ2-1; 8 bases agree with TRBD2. The CDR3 sequence is 13 residues long. Per the germline V gene, CDR1 is SGHRS and CDR2 is YFSETQ. CDR3 DNA: TGCGCCAGCGGCTTAGGACTAGCAACTGAGCAGTTCTTC. Protein product: CASGLGLATEQFF.

This clonotype has ten or more counts. The chain carries TRBV20-1 and TRBJ2-1, with D perhaps TRBD2 (8 bases). V shed 3 bases and J shed 2 bases, with 29 bases lying between them. There are 20 residues in the CDR3. Per the germline V gene, CDR1 is DFQATT and CDR2 is SNEGSKA (reference sequence). CDR3 in amino acids: CSARLTGEREPRGTYNEQFF. CDR3 coding DNA: TGCAGTGCTAGGCTCACCGGGGAGCGGGAGCCCAGGGGGACCTACAATGAGCAGTTCTTC.

The table lists this clonotype with a few counts. V gene TRBV11-2 combines with J gene TRBJ2-3; TRBD1 matches at 9 bases. Germline assignment: CDR1 SGHAT and CDR2 FQNNGV. Unmatched junction bases numbered 10, after V lost 3 bases and J lost 0 bases. There are 18 residues in the CDR3. CDR3 DNA: TGTGCCAGCAGCTTGACGCCTACCGGGACAGGGAGCACAGATACGCAGTATTTT. Translation gives CASSLTPTGTGSTDTQYF.

In its sample, this clonotype was seen many times. The V gene is TRBV10-3, the J gene TRBJ2-7; D call uncertain. There are 14 residues in the CDR3. Germline CDR1 reads ENHRY; CDR2 reads SYGVKD. V was trimmed by 6 bases and J by 5 bases, leaving 17 bases between them. The CDR3 is CAISPDPFLDEQYF. The CDR3 nucleotides read TGTGCCATCAGCCCGGACCCCTTTTTGGACGAGCAGTACTTC.

This clonotype was detected ten times or more. This sequence joins TRBV28 and TRBJ1-5, with 7 bases fitting TRBD1. Germline V gene data show CDR1 as MDHEN and CDR2 as SYDVKM. With 5 bases clipped from V and 2 bases from J, the junction kept 3 bases outside the gene matches. The CDR3 totals 14 residues. The CDR3 sequence: CASSPGTGNQPQHF. CDR3 coding DNA: TGTGCCAGCAGTCCCGGGACAGGCAATCAGCCCCAGCATTTT.

This clonotype came up many times. The chain is built from TRBV28 and TRBJ1-1; D not certain. Germline values: CDR1 MDHEN, CDR2 SYDVKM. V was cut by 6 bases and J by 0 bases, with 5 bases left in between. The CDR3 contains 12 residues. The CDR3: CASRLMNTEAFF. The CDR3 nucleotides read TGTGCCAGCAGGCTTATGAACACTGAAGCTTTCTTT.

V gene TRBV5-1 combines with J gene TRBJ2-7, with D perhaps TRBD1 (5 bases). The CDR3 covers 15 residues. Per germline, CDR1 SGHRS and CDR2 YFSETQ. V gave up 1 base and J gave up 2 bases, with 13 bases separating them. CDR3 amino acids: CASSLPVAGTYEQYF. CDR3 coding DNA: TGCGCCAGCAGCTTGCCGGTAGCAGGGACCTACGAGCAGTACTTC.

The genes are TRBV24-1 and TRBJ2-6; 7 positions match TRBD1. CDR1 KGHDR and CDR2 SFDVKD come from the germline V gene. The ends lost 4 bases at V and 4 bases at J; junction bases unmatched: 9. The CDR3 is 17 residues long. The CDR3 DNA is TGTGCCACCAGTGACCCGGGACAGCCATACGGGGCCAACGTCCTGACTTTC. Translating it yields CATSDPGQPYGANVLTF.

This clonotype was counted ten times or more. The rearrangement uses TRBV6-2 or TRBV6-3 and TRBJ1-2; D not certain. The CDR3 consists of 12 residues. Germline V gives CDR1 MNHEY, CDR2 SVGEGT. V shed 6 bases and J shed 4 bases, with 9 bases lying between them. The CDR3 sequence is CASSPAGYGYTF. The CDR3 bases are TGTGCCAGCAGCCCCGCAGGCTATGGCTACACCTTC.

This clonotype appeared many times. V gene TRBV5-1 combines with J gene TRBJ2-2; D perhaps matches TRBD2 (6 bases). In germline, CDR1 is SGHRS, CDR2 YFSETQ. The CDR3 runs 14 residues. The ends were cut back, 4 bases at V and 4 bases at J, with 11 bases in the middle. CDR3 sequence: CASSEVAATGELFF. The CDR3 DNA reads as TGCGCCAGCAGCGAGGTAGCGGCCACCGGGGAGCTGTTTTTT.

Regarding this clonotype: This may be a read error, as it is one base from a much larger clone. CDR3 in amino acids: CASSLGRQGRYNERFF. As DNA, the CDR3 is TGCGCCAGCAGCTTGGGCCGCCAGGGTCGTTACAATGAGCGGTTCTTC. J is TRBJ2-1 and V is TRBV5-1; possible D gene TRBD1, 5 bases. The CDR3 runs 16 residues. CDR1 and CDR2 from the germline V gene are SGHRS and YFSETQ.

This clonotype was seen at least ten times. DNA for the CDR3: TGTGCCAGCAGCCCCTCCCGGGAGCTGTTTTTT. Protein sequence: CASSPSRELFF. The chain is built from TRBV14 and TRBJ2-2; D remains ambiguous. This CDR3 is built from 11 residues. The V gene lost 4 bases and the J gene lost 9 bases, with 6 bases spanning the gap. Germline CDR1 reads SGHDN; CDR2 reads FVKESK.

At least ten counts were recorded for this clonotype. The junction differs from germline at one of its ends, possibly a read error. This chain uses TRBV7-2 with TRBJ1-2, with 10 nucleotides matching TRBD1. CDR3 length: 13 amino acids. The germline V gene encodes CDR1 SGHTA and CDR2 FQGNSA. DNA for the CDR3: TGTGCCAGCAGCTTAGGGACAGGGGGATGGCTGTTGTTC. Residues: CASSLGTGGWLLF.

This clonotype was counted ten times or more. The chain combines TRBV3-1 with TRBJ1-5; D unresolved. The CDR3 covers 17 residues. With 3 bases removed from V and 1 base from J, the gap between germline ends came to 16 bases. The germline CDR1 and CDR2 sequences are LGHDT and YNNKEL (reference sequence). CDR3: CASSQDLGFGSNQPQHF. As DNA, the CDR3 is TGTGCCAGCAGCCAGGACCTGGGGTTTGGCAGCAATCAGCCCCAGCATTTT.

This clonotype was picked up many times. This chain joins TRBV12-3 or TRBV12-4 and TRBJ2-1; TRBD2 aligns across 7 bases. Trimming at V came to 8 bases and at J to 5 bases, leaving 3 bases not matched to a gene. This CDR3 comprises 12 residues. CDR3 DNA sequence: TGTGCCAGCGGGACTAACCACAATGAGCAGTTCTTC. Amino acids: CASGTNHNEQFF.